This entry lists 2 T cell receptor beta chains sequenced from one sample in a study of blood T cell repertoires in COVID-19. Generated by immunoSEQ multiplex PCR, the TCRdb table keeps only in-frame clones and is missing some. The sample carries approximately 12,000 clones, just over 70% recorded once. The sequencing sample was made of peripheral blood. The receptors stem from a man in his 60s with COVID-19, enrolled during active disease.

In its sample, this clone was seen once. The V call is TRBV11-2, the J call TRBJ1-3, with a possible D match to TRBD1 (5 bases). Germline assignment: CDR1 SGHAT and CDR2 FQNNGV. The CDR3 has 16 residues. Trimming removed 0 bases at V and 2 bases at J, with 11 bases between. CDR3 nucleotides: TGTGCCAGCAGCTTAGATGCATGGGGCCCTGGAAACACCATATATTTT. It is translated as CASSLDAWGPGNTIYF.

The CDR3 DNA reads as TGTGCCAGTAGTGTTTTCCGGGCAACTAATGAAAAACTGTTTTTT. Its protein is CASSVFRATNEKLFF. The chain combines TRBV19 with TRBJ1-4; the D is unclear. The germline V and J ends were trimmed by 5 bases and 0 bases, with 10 bases remaining between them. CDR3 length: 15 residues. Germline V gene lookup returns CDR1 LNHDA and CDR2 SQIVND (reference sequence). Looking up the rest from reference TRBV19 and TRBJ1-4 gives the full variable domain: DGGITQSPKYLFRKEGQNVTLSCEQNLNHDAMYWYRQDPGQGLRLIYYSQIVNDFQKGDIAEGYSVSREKKESFPLTVTSAQKNPTAFYLCASSVFRATNEKLFFGSGTQLSVL.